A selection of T cell receptor beta chains follows, all from one sample in a study of cytotoxic CD8 clonotypes in ibrutinib-treated CLL. Method: immunoSEQ multiplex PCR; TCRdb's copy keeps in-frame clones and lacks some. The sample has 330,000 or so clones, over 55% seen once. The input for sequencing was PBMCs, taken after 36 months of ibrutinib treatment. These receptors were collected from a human donor with chronic lymphocytic leukemia. Each CDR3 is given with its conserved first and last residue. A D gene is named only where the DNA matches it firmly. Clone size is shown for a subset of rows, as once, few, many or a class of expanded clone.

j_call d_call clone_size v_call cdr3_aa cdr3_nt
TRBJ2-3 TRBD2 - TRBV5-1 CASSIASGRTDTQYF TGCGCCAGCAGCATCGCTAGCGGGAGAACAGATACGCAGTATTTT
TRBJ1-1 - - TRBV19 CASSLLPGNTEAFF TGTGCCAGTAGCTTATTGCCCGGAAACACTGAAGCTTTCTTT
TRBJ2-7 TRBD1 - TRBV11-2 CASSSDRGSYEQYF TGTGCCAGCAGCTCGGACAGGGGCTCCTACGAGCAGTACTTC
TRBJ2-3 - few TRBV18 CASSPSTATDTQYF TGTGCCAGCTCACCAAGTACGGCCACAGATACGCAGTATTTT
TRBJ2-1 - - TRBV11-1 CASSLMAGRDNEQFF TGTGCCAGCAGCTTAATGGCAGGGCGAGACAATGAGCAGTTCTTC
TRBJ2-7 - - TRBV9 CASSVNGQLTYEQYF TGTGCCAGCAGCGTCAATGGACAGCTTACCTACGAGCAGTACTTC
TRBJ2-1 - - TRBV6-4 CASSIWVEGEQFF TGTGCCAGCAGTATATGGGTTGAAGGTGAGCAGTTCTTC
TRBJ1-5 TRBD1 few TRBV4-2 CASSPGQGNQPQHF TGTGCCAGCAGCCCGGGACAGGGCAATCAGCCCCAGCATTTT
TRBJ2-5 TRBD1 once TRBV23-1 CASSRLPDRRRETQYF TGCGCCAGCAGTCGACTCCCGGACAGGAGGAGGGAGACCCAGTACTTC
TRBJ1-1 - few TRBV6-1 CASSTGAGTEAFF TGTGCCAGCAGTACGGGGGCAGGGACTGAAGCTTTCTTT
TRBJ2-3 - many TRBV9 CASSVGADTQYF TGTGCCAGCAGCGTAGGGGCAGATACGCAGTATTTT
TRBJ2-2 - few TRBV7-7 CASSPLRGRHTGELFF TGTGCCAGCAGCCCTCTCCGGGGGCGACACACCGGGGAGCTGTTTTTT
TRBJ2-7 - - TRBV4-1 CASSQGTIAYEQYF TGCGCCAGCAGCCAAGGGACTATAGCCTACGAGCAGTACTTC
TRBJ2-7 TRBD2 - TRBV15 CATRLAGSSYEQYF TGTGCCACACGCTTAGCGGGGAGCTCCTACGAGCAGTACTTC
TRBJ2-5 - - TRBV10-1 CASSESGVTETQYF TGCGCCAGCAGTGAGTCAGGGGTTACAGAGACCCAGTACTTC
TRBJ2-7 - - TRBV19 CASSIELTGLLGEQYF TGTGCCAGTAGTATAGAGTTGACAGGTTTGCTCGGCGAGCAGTACTTC
TRBJ1-2 - once TRBV4-2 CASSQENSGNYGYTF TGTGCCAGCAGCCAAGAGAACTCAGGAAACTATGGCTACACCTTC
TRBJ2-7 - - TRBV4-1 CASSRGLPSYEQYF TGCGCCAGCAGCCGAGGACTTCCCTCCTACGAGCAGTACTTC
TRBJ1-2 - - TRBV9 CASSARQGFGYTF TGTGCCAGCAGCGCACGTCAGGGTTTCGGCTACACCTTC
TRBJ1-6 TRBD1 - TRBV11-2 CASSLRVVRRQGPNSPLHF TGTGCCAGCAGCTTAAGGGTGGTCCGCCGACAGGGACCCAATTCACCCCTCCACTTT
TRBJ1-1 - - TRBV9 CASSVAARNTEAFF TGTGCCAGCAGCGTGGCAGCGCGGAACACTGAAGCTTTCTTT
TRBJ2-7 TRBD1 - TRBV2 CASSRTGVYEQYF TGTGCCAGCAGCCGGACAGGGGTCTACGAGCAGTACTTC
TRBJ2-5 - - TRBV29-1 CSVTRVGTVATQYF TGCAGCGTCACACGAGTGGGTACTGTCGCGACCCAGTACTTC
TRBJ2-2 TRBD2 - TRBV9 CASSVFGTSGVGTGELFF TGTGCCAGCAGCGTATTTGGAACTAGCGGGGTGGGAACCGGGGAGCTGTTTTTT
TRBJ1-3 - - TRBV12-5 CASGPTETGNTIYF TGTGCTAGTGGGCCCACAGAAACTGGAAACACCATATATTTT
TRBJ1-4 - - TRBV6-1 CASSEVRRSNEKLFF TGTGCCAGCAGTGAAGTTCGGCGCTCCAATGAAAAACTGTTTTTT
TRBJ2-1 TRBD2 - TRBV7-6 CASSRPLAGGLYNEQFF TGTGCCAGCAGCCGGCCTCTAGCGGGGGGGCTCTACAATGAGCAGTTCTTC
TRBJ2-1 TRBD2 once TRBV18 CASSPPISGTDEQFF TGTGCCAGCTCACCACCCATAAGCGGGACCGATGAGCAGTTCTTC
TRBJ2-3 TRBD1 - TRBV7-2 CASSLADRGRGDTQYF TGTGCCAGCAGCTTAGCGGACAGGGGGCGTGGAGATACGCAGTATTTT
TRBJ1-2 - - TRBV9 CASSPRGGVRWAF TGTGCCAGCAGCCCACGCGGAGGGGTCAGGTGGGCCTTC
TRBJ1-1 - - TRBV9 CASSVVAGGGRTEAFF TGTGCCAGCAGCGTAGTAGCGGGGGGCGGACGCACTGAAGCTTTCTTT
TRBJ1-2 - - TRBV6-1 CASSELFALGSYGYTF TGTGCCAGCAGTGAACTTTTTGCCCTAGGCTCCTATGGCTACACCTTC
TRBJ1-2 - - TRBV6-5 CASRTGDYGYTF TGTGCCAGCAGAACGGGGGACTATGGCTACACCTTC
TRBJ1-6 - - TRBV5-6 CASSFGRGSPLHF TGTGCCAGCAGCTTCGGACGGGGGAGTCCCCTCCACTTT
TRBJ1-2 - - TRBV18 CASSPRDTYGYTF TGTGCCAGCTCACCCCGGGACACCTATGGCTACACCTTC
TRBJ1-3 - - TRBV23-1 CAIPSRGVSGNTIYF TGCGCCATCCCATCCAGGGGAGTCTCTGGAAACACCATATATTTT
TRBJ2-1 TRBD2 - TRBV15 CATSRRTSGGGEQFF TGTGCCACCAGCCGAAGGACTAGCGGGGGGGGTGAGCAGTTCTTC
TRBJ1-1 - few TRBV28 CASRRDGNTEAFF TGTGCCAGCAGGCGGGACGGGAACACTGAAGCTTTCTTT
TRBJ2-5 - - TRBV7-8 CASSLPRLGDLEEETQYF TGTGCCAGCAGCCTCCCCCGGTTGGGGGACCTTGAGGAGGAGACCCAGTACTTC
TRBJ2-7 TRBD1 - TRBV5-1 CASSSPGQPVLSF TGCGCCAGCAGCTCCCCGGGACAGCCAGTACTTAGCTTC
TRBJ1-1 - once TRBV12-5 CASGLGAEAFF TGTGCTAGTGGTTTGGGGGCTGAAGCTTTCTTT
TRBJ1-1 - - TRBV5-6 CASSFTTLPFGPRNTEAFF TGTGCCAGCAGCTTCACGACCCTACCCTTCGGACCGAGGAACACTGAAGCTTTCTTT